This T cell receptor (beta chain) was sequenced during a study of cytomegalovirus exposure and HLA in healthy donors. PCR amplification relied on 60 Vbeta primers (plus 13 Jbeta primers). Method: immunoSEQ multiplex PCR; TCRdb's copy keeps in-frame clones and lacks some. Of some 190,000 clones in the sample, more than 75% are singletons; the top ten hold around 1.6%. This clone was seen once. There are 15 residues in the CDR3. V was cut by 0 bases and J by 8 bases, with 17 bases left in between. Germline V gene sequence: CDR1 SGHKS, CDR2 YYEKEE (reference sequence). The TCR originated in a woman aged 50 to 65 in good health and CMV-seronegative. This sequence joins TRBV5-5 and TRBJ1-2, with D uncertain. Sequenced material: PBMCs. The CDR3 sequence: CASSLGRAAGEGYTF. DNA of the CDR3: TGTGCCAGCAGCTTGGGCCGGGCAGCGGGAGAGGGCTACACCTTC.